The T cell receptor (beta chain) described here comes from a study of blood T cells in healthy people across ages (dated by TCRdb to 2013 to 2016). Regarding the research as a whole: Template switching captured roughly one uniquely barcoded TCR beta cDNA molecule per two T cells in model experiments. To track age-related changes in TCR beta repertoire diversity, the study relied on deep sequencing normalized with unique cDNA molecular identifiers. Four age groups were formed from the donors: young (average roughly 15 years), middle-aged (more than 35), aged (62) and long-lived (about 80). To avoid experimental bias, donors of different ages were randomly spread across the sequencing lanes. For two donors (one aged 18 to 29 and one aged 80 or older), the study analyzed two additional independent replicas of 1 million unique cDNA reads from the same blood draw.

The study at large found these results: Observed TCR beta diversity per million T cells fell roughly linearly with age, and a significant reduction was already apparent by age approximately 40. Observed TCR beta diversity correlated strongly with the percentage of naive T cells measured by flow cytometry. The long-lived group showed more naive CD4+ T cells, fewer expanded clones and increased TCR diversity than the aged group, suggesting age selection. Estimates of total diversity based on one million sequenced T cells were considered lower bounds and underestimates. Since profiling was done on bulk unsorted PBMCs, naive and antigen-experienced compartments could not be conclusively compared. Because the CMV infection status of the donors was unknown, age-related changes in expanded clonotypes may potentially have been confounded.

Libraries came from 5' RACE. TCRdb names Illumina HiSeq 2500 as the instrument used. A second PCR of about 7 to 12 cycles was run with a J-beta primer mix and a sample-barcoded 5' primer. Each TCR beta cDNA molecule received a unique molecular identifier from a template-switch 5' adaptor carrying 12 random nucleotides. Each sample yielded at least 3 million CDR3-containing paired-end reads. The Mint cDNA synthesis kit, primed by a TRBC-specific oligonucleotide, was used to synthesize first-strand cDNA from all RNA. Following uracil-DNA glycosylase treatment, all cDNA underwent a first 18-cycle PCR with the universal primers M1SS and BC2_uni_R. As for how the authors treated the data: Normalization of each sample was performed by random selection of 1 million high-quality reads, each carrying a distinct molecular identifier. Reads sharing molecular identifiers were discarded rather than binned into consensus sequences. MiTCR, run with a Q25 quality threshold and the strictest error-elimination algorithm, handled CDR3 identification, clonotype clustering and error correction. A nonparametric unseen species model using Euler transformation provided a lower-bound estimate of total TCR beta diversity. TCRdb reran the public reads through fastp at Q25 and MiXCR, keeping productive beta chains. Rows with one shared CDR3 protein collapse into an entry with the most common genes and DNA. The V and J calls were not made by the authors but by TCRdb's processing. This sample has 750,000 to 950,000 distinct CDR3 sequences in its table, and about 53% of those were observed once. 40% to 50% of the sample is taken by the ten largest.

The donors were roughly 40 Caucasian individuals from Russia, aged roughly 6 to 90 years, who were systemically healthy. Each donor gave approximately 9.3 milliliters of peripheral blood, collected into EDTA-treated Vacutainer tubes. Ficoll-Paque density-gradient centrifugation was used to isolate PBMCs, with at least 7 million per sample. Trizol reagent was used to extract total RNA from PBMCs, with at least 5.5 micrograms per sample. For every donor, flow cytometry on a PBMC aliquot measured the percentage of naive CD45RAhigh/CD27high T cells. This clonotype was seen only a few times. Which antigen it targets is not known. No much larger clone is present one base from it, and per-base qualities are unavailable. The sample taken for sequencing was blood. The clonotype comes from a man older than 75 in good health.

The CDR3 region reads CASSVDSLGIPNYGYTF. The nucleotides read TGCGCCAGCAGCGTGGACAGCCTCGGAATTCCTAACTATGGCTACACCTTC. The chain is assembled from TRBV5-1 and TRBJ1-2; TRBD1 is perhaps the D gene, given 6 matching bases. Trimming removed 4 bases from V and 0 bases from J, leaving 19 bases between the germline ends. CDR1 and CDR2, looked up from the germline V gene, are SGHRS and YFSETQ. The CDR3 contains 17 residues, cysteine and phenylalanine counted. The only DNA kept is the CDR3, 51 bases in frame from the first base.